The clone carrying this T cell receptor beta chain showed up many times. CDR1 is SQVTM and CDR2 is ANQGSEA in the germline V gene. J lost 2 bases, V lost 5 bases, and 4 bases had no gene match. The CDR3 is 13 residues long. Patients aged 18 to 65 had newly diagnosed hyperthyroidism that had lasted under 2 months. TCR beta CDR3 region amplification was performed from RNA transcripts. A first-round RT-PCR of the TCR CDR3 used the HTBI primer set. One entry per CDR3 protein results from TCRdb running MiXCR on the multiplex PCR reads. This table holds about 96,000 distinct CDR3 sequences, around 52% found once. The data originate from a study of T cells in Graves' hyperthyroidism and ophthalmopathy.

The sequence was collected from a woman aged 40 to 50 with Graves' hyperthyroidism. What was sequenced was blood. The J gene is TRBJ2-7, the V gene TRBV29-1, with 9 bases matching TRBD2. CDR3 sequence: CSVWAGGPYEQYF. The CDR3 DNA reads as TGCAGCGTTTGGGCGGGAGGGCCCTACGAGCAGTACTTC.